Below are 21 T cell receptor beta chains sequenced from a single sample in a study of CD8+CD57+ T cells in acquired aplastic anemia. The template used for profiling TCR beta VDJ and CDR3 was genomic DNA. Using its own MiXCR run on the reads, TCRdb lists one record per CDR3 protein. This sample has 400,000 to 450,000 distinct CDR3 sequences, with 60% to 80% found just once. The sequenced material came from sorted CD4+, CD8+, or CD8+CD57+ T cells (not recorded which) from PBMCs. The source of these receptors is a human donor in good health, serving as a control.

A remark on this clonotype: The CDR3 carries no conserved terminal phenylalanine or tryptophan, so it likely arises from a read error. V gene TRBV7-3 combines with J gene TRBJ2-1; no firm D call. In germline, CDR1 is SGHTA, CDR2 FQGTGA. The CDR3 length is 11 residues. V lost 7 bases, J lost 12 bases, and 13 bases lay in between. CDR3: CASKGVDVQFV. As DNA, the CDR3 is TGTGCCAGCAAAGGAGTAGATGTGCAGTTCGTC.

The gene calls are TRBV20-1 and TRBJ1-4, with D maybe TRBD1 (5 bases). The CDR3 is 14 residues long. V lost 7 bases and J 6 bases, leaving 18 bases between the germline ends. From germline, CDR1 is DFQATT and CDR2 SNEGSKA (reference sequence). The CDR3 DNA follows: TGCAGTGTTCCAGACGGGACGGGATATGAAAAACTGTTTTTT. Translated: CSVPDGTGYEKLFF.

The chain employs TRBV20-1 and TRBJ1-1; D gene ambiguous. From germline, CDR1 is DFQATT and CDR2 SNEGSKA (reference sequence). The CDR3 extends over 15 amino acids. Trimming took off 1 base at V and 3 bases at J, with 15 bases between the two ends. DNA of the CDR3: TGCAGTGCTAGAGGTTTTCCTGGGATCGACACTGAAGCTTTCTTT. Amino acid sequence: CSARGFPGIDTEAFF.

A note on this clonotype: At one boundary the junction diverges from the germline segment, which might be a read error. The gene calls are TRBV20-1 and TRBJ2-7; D is unresolved. This CDR3 region has 11 residues. Germline assignment: CDR1 DFQATT and CDR2 SNEGSKA (reference sequence). CDR3 bases: TGCAGTGCCACGCCTGGCCGAGGCCACCACTTC. It is translated as CSATPGRGHHF.

There are a few counts of this clonotype. The chain combines TRBV7-3 with TRBJ2-7, with 7 bases matching TRBD1. The CDR3 has 13 amino acids. With 6 bases clipped from V and 3 bases from J, the junction kept 5 bases outside the gene matches. From germline, CDR1 is SGHTA and CDR2 FQGTGA. The CDR3 protein is CASRRQGGYEQYF. Here the CDR3 DNA reads TGTGCCAGCAGGCGACAGGGTGGCTACGAGCAGTACTTC. The whole variable domain, remainder taken from reference TRBV7-3 and TRBJ2-7, is GAGVSQTPSNKVTEKGKYVELRCDPISGHTALYWYRQSLGQGPEFLIYFQGTGAADDSGLPNDRFFAVRPEGSVSTLKIQRTERGDSAVYLCASRRQGGYEQYFGPGTRLTVT.

This clonotype appeared a single time. The chain couples TRBV5-1 to TRBJ1-3; D remains ambiguous. CDR3 length: 13 amino acids. Germline values: CDR1 SGHRS, CDR2 YFSETQ. Trimming shortened V by 4 bases and J by 1 base, and 6 bases separated the two germline ends. CDR3 sequence: CASSVISGNTIYF. The CDR3 coding sequence is TGCGCCAGCAGCGTAATATCTGGAAACACCATATATTTT.

The V call is TRBV7-7, the J call TRBJ1-4; D not certain. V lost 2 bases, J lost 11 bases, and 24 bases lay in between. The CDR3 has 17 residues. Germline V gene lookup returns CDR1 SSHAT and CDR2 FNYEAQ (reference sequence). CDR3 loop: CASSLWQNYQPQHKLFF. In DNA, the CDR3 is TGTGCCAGCAGCTTATGGCAGAACTACCAGCCCCAGCATAAACTGTTTTTT.

This clonotype was counted a few times. Since a much larger clone is just one base distant, this may be a read error. V gene TRBV20-1 combines with J gene TRBJ1-2; D is unclear. Germline V CDR1 and CDR2: DFQATT, SNEGSKA (reference sequence). The length of the CDR3 is 15 residues. V lost 0 bases and J 3 bases, leaving 14 bases between the germline ends. CDR3 residues: CSARDYEADDYGYTF. The DNA of the CDR3 is TGCAGTGCTAGAGATTATGAAGCAGACGACTATGGCTACACCTTC.

This clonotype was counted at least ten times. This chain links TRBV24-1 with TRBJ1-1, with 8 bases lining up with TRBD1. CDR1 is KGHDR, CDR2 SFDVKD, per germline. The ends lost 8 bases at V and 0 bases at J; junction bases unmatched: 10. The CDR3 has 16 residues. The CDR3 coding sequence is TGTGCCACCACGAACAGGGGGGAGGGATTGAACACTGAAGCTTTCTTT. Protein product: CATTNRGEGLNTEAFF.

This chain joins TRBV10-3 and TRBJ1-1, with TRBD1 identical over 8 bases. Germline lookup yields CDR1 ENHRY and CDR2 SYGVKD. V shed 6 bases and J 6 bases; nucleotides not matched to a gene: 3. The CDR3 consists of 12 residues. The CDR3 sequence is CAISLQGAEAFF. CDR3 DNA: TGTGCCATCAGCTTACAGGGGGCTGAAGCTTTCTTT.

Concerning this clonotype: A read error is possible here, since a much larger clone lies one base away. The chain couples TRBV4-1 to TRBJ1-4; the match to TRBD1 covers 7 bases. The CDR3 extends over 14 amino acids. CDR1 and CDR2 (germline): MGHRA, YSYEKL. V lost 5 bases and J lost 4; bases outside the gene matches: 4. In nucleotides, the CDR3 is TGCGCCAGCAGCTCGGGACAGAATAATGAAAAACTGTTTTTT. Protein sequence: CASSSGQNNEKLFF.

As for this clonotype: Since no conserved phenylalanine or tryptophan closes the CDR3, a read error is the likely cause. No DNA is shown, since the ends of the CDR3 on it are uncertain; the CDR3 is the one TCRdb lists. This chain links TRBV19 with TRBJ1-6. The CDR3 is 15 residues long, counting both termini. The germline gives CDR1 LNHDA, CDR2 SQIVND (reference sequence). Here the CDR3 reads CASSRTNVGDSPPHL.

The chain has TRBV19 and TRBJ1-2; the D gene is possibly TRBD1 (5 bases). Trimming took off 7 bases at V and 3 bases at J, with 12 bases between the two ends. Germline CDR1 LNHDA, CDR2 SQIVND (reference sequence). The CDR3 runs 13 residues. This CDR3 reads CASNQGRYYGYTF. The CDR3 coding sequence is TGTGCCAGTAACCAGGGTCGGTACTATGGCTACACCTTC.

The rearrangement uses TRBV12-5 and TRBJ1-1, with TRBD1 as a possible D gene (5 bases). This CDR3 spans 10 amino acids. V lost 8 bases, J lost 10 bases, and 11 bases lay in between. CDR1 is LGHNT and CDR2 is FRNRAP in the germline V gene. CDR3 nucleotides: TGTGCTAGTTACTGGAGGGGAGCTTTCTTT. Translation gives CASYWRGAFF.

The rearrangement uses TRBV19 and TRBJ2-5; D may be TRBD2 (6 bases). The V end was cut by 3 bases, the J end by 5 bases, with 19 bases between. Germline CDR1 is LNHDA and CDR2 is SQIVND (reference sequence). This CDR3 has 16 amino acids. CDR3 region: CASSIAVGGLLETQYF. As DNA, the CDR3 is TGTGCCAGTAGTATCGCGGTGGGGGGACTCTTGGAGACCCAGTACTTC.

The chain has TRBV12-3 or TRBV12-4 and TRBJ2-7; the D gene is possibly TRBD2 (6 bases). V lost 4 bases to trimming and J lost 1 base, with 14 bases between them. The CDR3 length is 15 residues. DNA for the CDR3: TGTGCCAGCAGTTACGGTGTAGCGGCTTCCTACGAGCAGTACTTC. Translation: CASSYGVAASYEQYF.

This clonotype showed up just a few times. This rearrangement joins TRBV24-1 to TRBJ1-4, with TRBD1 as a possible D gene (6 bases). Germline V gene sequence: CDR1 KGHDR, CDR2 SFDVKD. The CDR3 totals 14 residues. The V end was cut by 6 bases, the J end by 4 bases, with 11 bases between. The CDR3 loop is CATSHGTHNEKLFF. The CDR3 coding sequence is TGTGCCACCAGTCACGGGACACATAATGAAAAACTGTTTTTT.

In this sample, this clonotype turned up a few times. Since a much larger clone is just one base distant, this may be a read error. This chain uses TRBV6-1 with TRBJ2-5, with D hard to call. Germline CDR1 and CDR2: MNHNS and SASEGT. The CDR3 covers 14 residues. Trimming took 1 base from V and 5 from J, leaving 11 bases between them. CDR3: CASSEGRASETQYF. CDR3 coding DNA: TGTGCCAGCAGTGAAGGACGCGCCAGCGAGACCCAGTACTTC.

This clonotype was counted a few times. This sequence joins TRBV19 and TRBJ1-2; D may be TRBD1 (5 bases). Germline V lookup: CDR1 LNHDA, CDR2 SQIVND (reference sequence). CDR3 length: 15 residues. Trimming took 8 bases from V and 3 from J, leaving 19 bases between them. The CDR3 loop is CASGNLGAIDYGYTF. CDR3 nucleotides: TGTGCCAGTGGCAATCTAGGGGCGATCGACTATGGCTACACCTTC.

In nucleotides, the CDR3 is TGCAGCGTCGCAGGGGTCTCTGGGGCCAACGTCCTGACTTTC. Protein: CSVAGVSGANVLTF. V gene TRBV29-1 combines with J gene TRBJ2-6; D is possibly TRBD1 (6 bases). The CDR3 sequence is 14 residues long. Trimming took 6 bases from V and 0 from J, leaving 9 bases between them. Germline V gives CDR1 SQVTM, CDR2 ANQGSEA.

This rearrangement joins TRBV5-1 to TRBJ1-5, with D possibly TRBD1 on 6 matching bases. Deletions cut 4 bases from V and 12 bases from J, with 17 bases between. This CDR3 is built from 13 residues. Germline V gene data show CDR1 as SGHRS and CDR2 as YFSETQ. The CDR3 DNA is TGCGCCAGCAGCCCAGAACCGTACAGGGACCAGCATTTT. Translating gives CASSPEPYRDQHF.